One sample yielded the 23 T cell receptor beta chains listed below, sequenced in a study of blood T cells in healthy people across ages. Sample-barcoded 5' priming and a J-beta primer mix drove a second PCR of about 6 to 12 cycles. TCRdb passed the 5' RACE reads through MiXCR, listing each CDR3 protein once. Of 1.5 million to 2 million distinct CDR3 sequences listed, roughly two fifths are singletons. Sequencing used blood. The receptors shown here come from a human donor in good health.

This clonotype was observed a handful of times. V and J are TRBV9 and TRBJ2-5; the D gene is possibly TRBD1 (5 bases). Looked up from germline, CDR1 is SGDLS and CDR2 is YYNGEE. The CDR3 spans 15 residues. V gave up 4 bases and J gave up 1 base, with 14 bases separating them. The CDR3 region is CASSPMGQPQETQYF. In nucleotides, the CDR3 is TGTGCCAGCAGCCCGATGGGGCAACCCCAAGAGACCCAGTACTTC.

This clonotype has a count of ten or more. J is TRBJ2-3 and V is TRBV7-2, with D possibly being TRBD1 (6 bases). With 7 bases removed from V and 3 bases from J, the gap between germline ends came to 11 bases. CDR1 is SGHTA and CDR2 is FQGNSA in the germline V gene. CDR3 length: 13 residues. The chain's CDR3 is CASTLQGTDTQYF. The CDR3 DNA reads TGTGCCAGCACCCTACAGGGAACAGATACGCAGTATTTT.

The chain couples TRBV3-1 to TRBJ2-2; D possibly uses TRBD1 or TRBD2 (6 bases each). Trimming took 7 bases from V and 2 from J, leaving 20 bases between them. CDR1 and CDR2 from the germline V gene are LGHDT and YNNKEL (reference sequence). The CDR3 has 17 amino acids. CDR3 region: CASNPSRGTLNTGELFF. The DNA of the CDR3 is TGTGCCAGCAATCCTTCCCGGGGGACATTAAACACCGGGGAGCTGTTTTTT.

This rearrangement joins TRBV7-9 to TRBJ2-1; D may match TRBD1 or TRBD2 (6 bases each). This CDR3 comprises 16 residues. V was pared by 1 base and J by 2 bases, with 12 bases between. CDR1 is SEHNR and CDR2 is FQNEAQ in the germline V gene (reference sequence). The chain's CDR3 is CASSLEEGGPYNEQFF. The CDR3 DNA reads TGTGCCAGCAGCTTAGAAGAGGGGGGACCCTACAATGAGCAGTTCTTC. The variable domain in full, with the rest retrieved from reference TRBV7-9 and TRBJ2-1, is DTGVSQNPRHKITKRGQNVTFRCDPISEHNRLYWYRQTLGQGPEFLTYFQNEAQLEKSRLLSDRFSAERPKGSFSTLEIQRTEQGDSAMYLCASSLEEGGPYNEQFFGPGTRLTVL.

The CDR3 DNA is TGTGCCAGCAGCTTCATGGGTATCCTCGGGACCCAGTACTTC. Residues: CASSFMGILGTQYF. The V and J genes are TRBV11-2 and TRBJ2-7; D is uncertain. The DNA end favors TRBJ2-5, so the J call may be wrong. The germline CDR1 and CDR2 sequences are SGHAT and FQNNGV. The CDR3 is 14 amino acids.

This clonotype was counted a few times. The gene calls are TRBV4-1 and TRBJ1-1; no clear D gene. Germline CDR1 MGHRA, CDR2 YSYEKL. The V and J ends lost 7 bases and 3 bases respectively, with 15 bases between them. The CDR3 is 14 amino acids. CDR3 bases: TGCGCCAGCACCGGGCCCTCATGGGACACTGAAGCTTTCTTT. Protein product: CASTGPSWDTEAFF.

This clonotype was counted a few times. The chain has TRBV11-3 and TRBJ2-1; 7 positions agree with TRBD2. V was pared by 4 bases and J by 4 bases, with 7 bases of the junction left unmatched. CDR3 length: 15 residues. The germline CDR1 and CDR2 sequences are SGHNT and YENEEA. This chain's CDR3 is CASSSRDGGYNEQFF. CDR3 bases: TGTGCCAGCAGCTCCCGGGACGGGGGGTACAATGAGCAGTTCTTC.

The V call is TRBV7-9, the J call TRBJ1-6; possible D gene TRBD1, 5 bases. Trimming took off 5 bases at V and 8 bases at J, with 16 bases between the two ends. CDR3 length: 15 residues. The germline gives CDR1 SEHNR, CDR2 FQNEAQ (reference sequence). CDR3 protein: CASSPLGTPHSPLHF. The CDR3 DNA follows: TGTGCCAGCAGCCCCCTGGGGACGCCCCATTCACCCCTCCACTTT.

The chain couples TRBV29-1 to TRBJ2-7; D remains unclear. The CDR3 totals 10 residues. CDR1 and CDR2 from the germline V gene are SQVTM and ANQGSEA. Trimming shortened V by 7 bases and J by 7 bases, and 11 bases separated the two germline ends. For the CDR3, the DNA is TGCAGCGGATCATTCAATGAGCAGTACTTC. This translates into CSGSFNEQYF.

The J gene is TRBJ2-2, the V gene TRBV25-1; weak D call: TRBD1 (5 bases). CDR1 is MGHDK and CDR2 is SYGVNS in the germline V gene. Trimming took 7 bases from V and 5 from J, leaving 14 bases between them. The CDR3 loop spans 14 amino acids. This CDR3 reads CASMEGAMTGELFF. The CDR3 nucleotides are TGTGCCAGCATGGAAGGGGCGATGACCGGGGAGCTGTTTTTT.

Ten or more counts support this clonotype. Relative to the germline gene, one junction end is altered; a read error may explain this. The CDR3 DNA sequence: TGTGCCAGCAGTTTATATGGGGAGACCCAGTACTTC. Encoded protein: CASSLYGETQYF. This chain links TRBV5-1 with TRBJ2-5; the D is unclear. CDR3 size: 12 residues. CDR1 is SGHRS and CDR2 is YFSETQ in the germline V gene. The complete variable domain, with remaining parts taken from reference TRBV5-1 and TRBJ2-5, reads KAGVTQTPRYLIKTRGQQVTLSCSPISGHRSVSWYQQTPGQGLQFLFEYFSETQRNKGNFPGRFSGRQFSNSRSEMNVSTLELGDSALYLCASSLYGETQYFGPGTRLLVL.

The CDR3 reads CASSDQGGPEAFF. The DNA for the CDR3 is TGTGCCAGCAGTGACCAGGGGGGCCCTGAAGCTTTCTTT. The chain links TRBV2 to TRBJ1-1; 7 bases map to TRBD1. V trimming: 3 bases; J trimming: 6 bases; junction bases outside the gene matches: 4. Per germline, CDR1 SNHLY and CDR2 FYNNEI. CDR3 length equals 13 residues. Drawing the rest from reference TRBV2 and TRBJ1-1, the complete variable domain is EPEVTQTPSHQVTQMGQEVILRCVPISNHLYFYWYRQILGQKVEFLVSFYNNEISEKSEIFDDQFSVERPDGSNFTLKIRSTKLEDSAMYFCASSDQGGPEAFFGQGTRLTVV.

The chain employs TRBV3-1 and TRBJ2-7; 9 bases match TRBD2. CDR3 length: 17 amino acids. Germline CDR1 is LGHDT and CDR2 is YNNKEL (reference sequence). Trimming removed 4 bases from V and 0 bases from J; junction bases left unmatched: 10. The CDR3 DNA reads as TGTGCCAGCAGCCGCATCGATCTAGCGGGATTCTCCTACGAGCAGTACTTC. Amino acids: CASSRIDLAGFSYEQYF.

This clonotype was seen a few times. CDR3 coding DNA: TGCGCCAGCAGCTTGGAGGCAGGGCGAACGGGCTACACCTTC. It encodes CASSLEAGRTGYTF. The genes are TRBV5-1 and TRBJ1-2; D may be TRBD1 (5 bases). Germline loops: CDR1 SGHRS, CDR2 YFSETQ. Trimming removed 0 bases from V and 8 bases from J, with 14 bases in between. The CDR3 has 14 amino acids.

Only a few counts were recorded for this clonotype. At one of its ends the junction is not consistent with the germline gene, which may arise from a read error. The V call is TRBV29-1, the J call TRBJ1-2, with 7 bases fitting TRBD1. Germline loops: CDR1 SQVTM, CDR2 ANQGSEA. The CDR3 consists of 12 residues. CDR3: CSSDRANYGYTF. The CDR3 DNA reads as TGCAGTTCCGACAGGGCTAACTATGGCTACACCTTT.

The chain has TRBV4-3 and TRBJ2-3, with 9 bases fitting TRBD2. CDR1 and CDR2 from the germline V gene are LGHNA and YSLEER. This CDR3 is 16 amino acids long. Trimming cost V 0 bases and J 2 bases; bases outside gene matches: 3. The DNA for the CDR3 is TGCGCCAGCAGCCAAGAAAAGCGGGGGGTCACAGATACGCAGTATTTT. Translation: CASSQEKRGVTDTQYF.

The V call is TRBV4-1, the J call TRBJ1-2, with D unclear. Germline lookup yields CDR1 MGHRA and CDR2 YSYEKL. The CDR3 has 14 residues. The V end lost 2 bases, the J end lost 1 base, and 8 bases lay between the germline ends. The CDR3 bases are TGCGCCAGCAGCCAATTCACTATTAACTATGGCTACACCTTC. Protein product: CASSQFTINYGYTF.

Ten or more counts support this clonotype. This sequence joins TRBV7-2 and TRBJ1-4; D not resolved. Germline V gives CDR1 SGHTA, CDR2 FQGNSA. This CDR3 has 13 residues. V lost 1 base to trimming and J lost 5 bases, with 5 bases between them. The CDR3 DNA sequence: TGTGCCAGCAGCTTAGTCGCGAATGAAAAACTGTTTTTT. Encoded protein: CASSLVANEKLFF.

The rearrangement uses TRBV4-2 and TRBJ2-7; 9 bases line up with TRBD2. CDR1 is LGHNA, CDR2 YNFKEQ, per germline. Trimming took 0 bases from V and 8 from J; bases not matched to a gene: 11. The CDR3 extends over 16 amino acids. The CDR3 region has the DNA TGTGCCAGCAGCCAAGAACCCCTAGCGGGGTATAACAAGCAGTACTTC. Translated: CASSQEPLAGYNKQYF.

CDR3 DNA: TGTGCCAGCAGCGGGGCAGTCAGGCCTAACAATGAGCAGTTCTTC. Amino acid sequence: CASSGAVRPNNEQFF. The chain employs TRBV11-2 and TRBJ2-1, with D perhaps TRBD1 (5 bases). The germline V gene encodes CDR1 SGHAT and CDR2 FQNNGV. The CDR3 runs to 15 residues. The V end was cut by 5 bases, the J end by 5 bases, with 16 bases between.

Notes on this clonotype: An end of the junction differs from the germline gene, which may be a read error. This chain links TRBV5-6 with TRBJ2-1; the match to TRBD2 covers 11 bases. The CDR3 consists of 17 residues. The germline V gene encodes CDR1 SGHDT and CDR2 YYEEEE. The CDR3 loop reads CASSLGASGGNYNEQFF. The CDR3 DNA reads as TGTGCCAGCAGCTTGGGGGCTAGCGGGGGGAATTACAACGAGCAGTTCTTC. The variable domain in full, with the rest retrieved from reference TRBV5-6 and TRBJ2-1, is DAGVTQSPTHLIKTRGQQVTLRCSPKSGHDTVSWYQQALGQGPQFIFQYYEEEERQRGNFPDRFSGHQFPNYSSELNVNALLLGDSALYLCASSLGASGGNYNEQFFGPGTRLTVL.

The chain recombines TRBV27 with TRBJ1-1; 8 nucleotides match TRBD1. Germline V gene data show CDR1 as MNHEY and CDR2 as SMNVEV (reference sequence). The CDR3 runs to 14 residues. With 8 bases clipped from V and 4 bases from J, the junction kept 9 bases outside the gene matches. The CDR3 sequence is CASANHRGTTEAFF. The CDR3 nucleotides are TGTGCCAGCGCAAATCACAGGGGGACCACTGAAGCTTTCTTT.

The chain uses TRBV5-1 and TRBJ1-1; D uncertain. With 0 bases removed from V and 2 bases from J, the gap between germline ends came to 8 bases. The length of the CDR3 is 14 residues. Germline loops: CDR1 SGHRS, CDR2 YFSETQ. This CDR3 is CASSLANVNTEAFF. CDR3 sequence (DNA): TGCGCCAGCAGCTTGGCCAACGTTAACACTGAAGCTTTCTTT.